This TCR beta chain derives from a study of T cells in localized non-small cell lung cancer. On this clone itself: What it binds is unknown.

General study findings and limits: Multi-region tumor sequencing was not done, so intratumor heterogeneity could not be excluded. A median of around 60 clones ranked among the top 100 in tumor appeared in adjacent lung.

Sequenced by immunoSEQ multiplex PCR; TCRdb stores in-frame clones only, minus some. This sample has 20,000 to 25,000 clones; around 85% occur once, and the top ten carry 5.8%. This sequence originates from an older male donor with stage II squamous cell lung carcinoma. Sequencing was performed on peripheral blood, taken before any cancer treatment.

The DNA of the CDR3 is TGCAGCGTCGCGGGGCAGCCGAACACTGAAGCTTTCTTT. Translation: CSVAGQPNTEAFF. The chain joins TRBV29-1 to TRBJ1-1, with a possible D match to TRBD1 (5 bases). Germline V gives CDR1 SQVTM, CDR2 ANQGSEA. The CDR3 runs to 13 residues. The V gene lost 6 bases and the J gene lost 1 base, with 12 bases spanning the gap.